The TCR beta chain described here comes from a study of blood T cells in healthy people across ages. Findings and limits, study-wide: Unsorted PBMCs prevented conclusive naive versus antigen-experienced comparison. Among T cells, TCR beta diversity per million cells dropped roughly linearly as age rose.

In its sample, this clonotype was seen a few times. The target antigen is unknown. A J-beta primer mix and a sample-barcoded 5' primer were used in a second PCR of about 6 to 12 cycles. A 12-random-nucleotide template-switch adaptor tagged each cDNA molecule. TCRdb redid the calling of the 5' RACE reads with MiXCR, one entry per CDR3 protein. In the table there are over 1,500,000 distinct CDR3 sequences, more than 35% of which are singletons. V was pared by 1 base and J by 4 bases, with 3 bases of the junction left unmatched. The CDR3 runs to 16 residues. Germline V CDR1 and CDR2: SGHTA, FQGNSA. Isolation recovered at least 7 million PBMCs from every sample.

The rearrangement uses TRBV7-2 and TRBJ2-2; 10 bases match TRBD1. Material for sequencing was blood. This sequence originates from a human donor in good health. This CDR3 is CASSLGRQGATGELFF. In DNA, the CDR3 is TGTGCCAGCAGCTTAGGCCGACAGGGGGCCACCGGGGAGCTGTTTTTT.